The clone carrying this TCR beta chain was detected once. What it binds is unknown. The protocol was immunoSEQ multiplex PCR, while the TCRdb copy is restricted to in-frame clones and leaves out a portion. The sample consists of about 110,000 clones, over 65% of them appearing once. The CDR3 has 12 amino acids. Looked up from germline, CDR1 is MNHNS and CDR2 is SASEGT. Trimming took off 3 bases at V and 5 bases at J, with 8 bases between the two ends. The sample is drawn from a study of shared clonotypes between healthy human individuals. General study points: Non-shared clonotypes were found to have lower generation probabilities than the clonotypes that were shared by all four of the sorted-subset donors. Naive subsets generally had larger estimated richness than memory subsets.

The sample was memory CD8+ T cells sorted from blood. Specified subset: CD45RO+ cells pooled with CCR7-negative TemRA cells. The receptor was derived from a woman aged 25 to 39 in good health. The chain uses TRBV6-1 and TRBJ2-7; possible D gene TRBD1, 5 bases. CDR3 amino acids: CASSDPGNEQYF. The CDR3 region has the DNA TGTGCCAGCAGTGACCCAGGGAACGAGCAGTACTTC.